One and the same sample provided the 14 T cell receptor beta chains below, sequenced in a study of OX40 agonist ivuxolimab in advanced cancers. Generated by immunoSEQ multiplex PCR, the TCRdb table keeps only in-frame clones and is missing some. The sample lists over 45,000 clones; around 89% were seen once. The sequenced sample was CD4+ or CD8+ T cells sorted from blood, obtained in a trial of the OX40 agonist ivuxolimab. These receptors came from an adult with an advanced solid tumor such as melanoma, head and neck, liver or kidney cancer.

V and J are TRBV19 and TRBJ1-5, with TRBD1 identical over 9 bases. The V gene's germline CDR1 is LNHDA and CDR2 SQIVND (reference sequence). This CDR3 is built from 15 residues. Germline trimming cut 11 bases from V and 4 bases from J; bases unmatched to any gene: 12. The DNA of the CDR3 is TGTGCCTCTACTGGGGACAGGGAACCAAATCAGCCCCAGCATTTT. It codes for CASTGDREPNQPQHF.

The rearrangement links TRBV5-5 to TRBJ1-1; D unclear. The CDR3 spans 15 residues. Trimming removed 1 base at V and 4 bases at J, with 14 bases between. Germline loops: CDR1 SGHKS, CDR2 YYEKEE (reference sequence). CDR3 region: CASSLTEGGLTEAFF. The CDR3 DNA sequence: TGTGCCAGCAGCTTGACAGAGGGTGGGCTCACTGAAGCTTTCTTT.

The chain combines TRBV30 with TRBJ2-1, with 8 positions matching TRBD2. CDR3 length equals 14 residues. Trimming took 3 bases from V and 5 from J; bases not matched to a gene: 6. Germline CDR1 and CDR2: GTSNPN and SVGIG (reference sequence). The CDR3 loop reads CAWSPGLGNNEQFF. The CDR3 DNA is TGTGCCTGGAGCCCGGGACTAGGGAACAATGAGCAGTTCTTC.

The CDR3 DNA reads as TGTGCCTGGAGTTTTCTTTCGACTAGCGGGCCCTACAATGAGCAGTTCTTC. Protein product: CAWSFLSTSGPYNEQFF. This sequence joins TRBV30 and TRBJ2-1, with 10 bases that match TRBD2. CDR1 GTSNPN and CDR2 SVGIG come from the germline V gene (reference sequence). V lost 2 bases, J lost 2 bases, and 9 bases stayed unmatched. The CDR3 runs 17 residues.

J is TRBJ1-1 and V is TRBV27; D gene uncertain. V lost 7 bases to trimming and J lost 6 bases, with 18 bases between them. The CDR3 sequence is 14 residues long. The germline V gene encodes CDR1 MNHEY and CDR2 SMNVEV (reference sequence). In DNA, the CDR3 is TGTGCCAGCACCCCGAACCATAGGGCGGCTGAAGCTTTCTTT. Translating gives CASTPNHRAAEAFF.

The chain carries TRBV5-1 and TRBJ2-2, with D hard to call. The germline gives CDR1 SGHRS, CDR2 YFSETQ. The CDR3 runs to 14 residues. V lost 4 bases and J 4 bases, leaving 11 bases between the germline ends. The CDR3 DNA is TGCGCCAGCAGCCCACGGACCGGCACCGGGGAGCTGTTTTTT. This translates into CASSPRTGTGELFF.

The V gene is TRBV5-1, the J gene TRBJ2-7; 8 bases align to TRBD1. Per the germline V gene, CDR1 is SGHRS and CDR2 is YFSETQ. Trimming cost V 2 bases and J 3 bases; bases outside gene matches: 13. The CDR3 spans 17 residues. As DNA, the CDR3 is TGCGCCAGCAGCTTAAGTGGTCGGGGACAGGAAAACTACGAGCAGTACTTC. As protein: CASSLSGRGQENYEQYF.

V and J are TRBV27 and TRBJ2-6, with D tentatively TRBD1 or TRBD2 (5 bases each). The V end was cut by 0 bases, the J end by 4 bases, with 13 bases between. Germline V gives CDR1 MNHEY, CDR2 SMNVEV (reference sequence). The CDR3 has 17 amino acids. The CDR3 nucleotides are TGTGCCAGCAGTTTATCGTATCCGGGGCCCGGGGCCAACGTCCTGACTTTC. The encoded protein is CASSLSYPGPGANVLTF.

This clone occurred a few times. This chain connects TRBV30 to TRBJ1-6, with D possibly TRBD1 on 6 matching bases. The germline gives CDR1 GTSNPN, CDR2 SVGIG (reference sequence). Trimming stripped 3 bases from V and 3 bases from J, with 9 bases between. The CDR3 runs 14 residues. The CDR3, as DNA: TGTGCCTGGAGCCGGACAGACTATAATTCACCCCTCCACTTT. Translation gives CAWSRTDYNSPLHF.

In this sample, this clone turned up a few times. The chain links TRBV19 to TRBJ2-1; D is ambiguous. Trimming pared 4 bases from V and 4 bases from J, leaving 8 bases between. Germline CDR1 is LNHDA and CDR2 is SQIVND (reference sequence). The length of the CDR3 is 13 residues. In DNA, the CDR3 is TGTGCCAGTAGTAGTTACGGTTACAATGAGCAGTTCTTC. This sequence encodes CASSSYGYNEQFF.

The chain has TRBV14 and TRBJ1-2; tentative D call: TRBD1 (6 bases). This CDR3 is built from 12 residues. Germline V gives CDR1 SGHDN, CDR2 FVKESK. V was shortened by 3 bases and J by 4 bases, with 6 bases between the two germline ends. CDR3 bases: TGTGCCAGCAGCCAGGGGGCCTATGGCTACACCTTC. Protein sequence: CASSQGAYGYTF. Complete variable domain (other parts from reference TRBV14 and TRBJ1-2): EAGVTQFPSHSVIEKGQTVTLRCDPISGHDNLYWYRRVMGKEIKFLLHFVKESKQDESGMPNNRFLAERTGGTYSTLKVQPAELEDSGVYFCASSQGAYGYTFGSGTRLTVV.

The chain has TRBV29-1 and TRBJ1-1; a weak D match, TRBD1 (6 bases). The V gene lost 6 bases and the J gene lost 0 bases, with 8 bases spanning the gap. The CDR3 has 12 residues. CDR1 SQVTM and CDR2 ANQGSEA come from the germline V gene. CDR3 sequence reads: CSVRTVNTEAFF. The DNA of the CDR3 is TGCAGCGTCAGGACAGTGAACACTGAAGCTTTCTTT. The full variable domain, completed using reference TRBV29-1 and TRBJ1-1, is SAVISQKPSRDICQRGTSLTIQCQVDSQVTMMFWYRQQPGQSLTLIATANQGSEATYESGFVIDKFPISRPNLTFSTLTVSNMSPEDSSIYLCSVRTVNTEAFFGQGTRLTVV.

The CDR3 region has the DNA TGTGCCAGCATGTTGACAGGGGGAAGTTTTGAAGCTTTCTTT. Encoded protein: CASMLTGGSFEAFF. The rearrangement links TRBV27 to TRBJ1-1, with 9 bases matching TRBD1. The CDR3 runs to 14 residues. V lost 7 bases to trimming and J lost 7 bases; unmatched junction nucleotides: 10. Germline CDR1 reads MNHEY; CDR2 reads SMNVEV (reference sequence).

The chain links TRBV7-8 to TRBJ2-4; TRBD1 is a possible D gene (5 bases). This CDR3 is 14 amino acids long. From germline, CDR1 is SGHVS and CDR2 FQNEAQ. The V end lost 1 base, the J end lost 4 bases, and 8 bases lay between the germline ends. The CDR3 is CASSLGQIKNIQYF. In DNA, the CDR3 is TGTGCCAGCAGCTTAGGACAGATTAAAAACATTCAGTACTTC.